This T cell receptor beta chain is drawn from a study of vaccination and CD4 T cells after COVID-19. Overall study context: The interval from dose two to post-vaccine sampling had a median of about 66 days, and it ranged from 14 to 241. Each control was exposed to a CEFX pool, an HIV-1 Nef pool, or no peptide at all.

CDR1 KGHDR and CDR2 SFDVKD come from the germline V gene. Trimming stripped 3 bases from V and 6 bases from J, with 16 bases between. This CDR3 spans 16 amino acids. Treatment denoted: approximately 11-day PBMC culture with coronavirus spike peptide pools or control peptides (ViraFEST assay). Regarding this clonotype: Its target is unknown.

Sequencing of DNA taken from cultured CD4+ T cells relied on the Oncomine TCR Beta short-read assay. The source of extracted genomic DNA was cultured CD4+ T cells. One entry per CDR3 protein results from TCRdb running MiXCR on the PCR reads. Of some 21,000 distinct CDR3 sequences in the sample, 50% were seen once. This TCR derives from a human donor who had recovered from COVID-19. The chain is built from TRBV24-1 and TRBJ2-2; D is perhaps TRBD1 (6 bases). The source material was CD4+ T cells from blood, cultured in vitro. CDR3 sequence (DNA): TGTGCCACCAGTGATCCTCAGGGGTTGGAGGCCGGGGAGCTGTTTTTT. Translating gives CATSDPQGLEAGELFF.